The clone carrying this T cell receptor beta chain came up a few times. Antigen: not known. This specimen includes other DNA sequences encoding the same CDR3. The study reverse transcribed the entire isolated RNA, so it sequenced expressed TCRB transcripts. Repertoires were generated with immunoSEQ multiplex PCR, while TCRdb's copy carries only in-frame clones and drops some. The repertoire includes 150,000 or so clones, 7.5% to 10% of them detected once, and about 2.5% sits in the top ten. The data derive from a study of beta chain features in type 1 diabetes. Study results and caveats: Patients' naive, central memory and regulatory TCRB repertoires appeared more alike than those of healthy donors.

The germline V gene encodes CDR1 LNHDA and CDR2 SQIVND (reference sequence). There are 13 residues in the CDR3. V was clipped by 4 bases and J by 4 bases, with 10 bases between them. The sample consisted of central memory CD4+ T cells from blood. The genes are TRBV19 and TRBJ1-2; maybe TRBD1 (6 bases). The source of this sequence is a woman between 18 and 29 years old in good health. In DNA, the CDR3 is TGTGCCAGTAGTACTGGACAGCGCTATGGCTACACCTTC. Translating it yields CASSTGQRYGYTF.